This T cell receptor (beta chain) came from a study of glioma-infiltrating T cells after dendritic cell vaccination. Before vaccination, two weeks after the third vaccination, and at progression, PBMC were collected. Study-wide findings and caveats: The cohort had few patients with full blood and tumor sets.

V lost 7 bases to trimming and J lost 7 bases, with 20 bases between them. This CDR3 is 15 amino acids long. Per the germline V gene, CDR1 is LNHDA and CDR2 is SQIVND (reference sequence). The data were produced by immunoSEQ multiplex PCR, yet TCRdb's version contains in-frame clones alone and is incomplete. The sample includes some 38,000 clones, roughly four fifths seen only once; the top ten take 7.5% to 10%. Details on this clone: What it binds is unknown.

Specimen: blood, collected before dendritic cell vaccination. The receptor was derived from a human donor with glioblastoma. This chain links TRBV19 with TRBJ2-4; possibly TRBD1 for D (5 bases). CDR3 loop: CASTPQGRRGNIQYF. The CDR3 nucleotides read TGTGCCAGTACCCCTCAGGGTCGTCGAGGTAACATTCAGTACTTC.